The 2 T cell receptor beta chains presented below share a single source sample, sequenced in a study of T-cell memory formation after mild COVID-19. TCRdb used MiXCR to reprocess the 5' RACE reads, holding one entry per CDR3 protein. The top ten clones hold about an eighth of a sample with under 700,000 distinct CDR3 sequences, about a fifth of them seen once. Sequencing was carried out using PBMCs or a T cell subset sorted from them (not recorded which). These receptors came from an adult woman who had mild COVID-19 (a few samples of this study predate the infection). Cell type and time point are not known.

This clonotype was seen only a few times. Relative to the germline gene, one junction end is altered; a read error may explain this. V and J are TRBV6-2 or TRBV6-3 and TRBJ2-1, with TRBD2 matching over 7 bases. The CDR3 extends over 19 amino acids. CDR1 and CDR2 from the germline V gene are MNHEY and SVGEGT. The chain's CDR3 is CASSSPRTSRYPSDNEQFF. Here the CDR3 DNA reads TGTGCCAGCAGTTCACCCAGGACTAGTCGATATCCCTCCGACAATGAGCAGTTCTTC.

This clonotype was observed a handful of times. The V call is TRBV5-1, the J call TRBJ2-7, with a possible D match to TRBD1 (6 bases). The CDR3 covers 13 residues. Trimming took off 3 bases at V and 0 bases at J, with 7 bases between the two ends. CDR1 is SGHRS, CDR2 YFSETQ, per germline. As DNA, the CDR3 is TGCGCCAGCAGCTGGGACACCTCCTACGAGCAGTACTTC. Translating it yields CASSWDTSYEQYF.